This T cell receptor beta chain was captured by sequencing in a study of early T cells in non-severe SARS-CoV-2 infection. At the level of the study: The authors sequenced bulk RNA from unsorted whole blood, leaving chains unpaired. Findings of the study overall: VDJdb matches were skewed toward anti-spike CD8 T cell responses.

The sample holds many counts of this clonotype. Antigen unknown. Trimming pared 7 bases from V and 1 base from J, leaving 7 bases between. The CDR3 runs to 13 residues. The V gene's germline CDR1 is SNHLY and CDR2 FYNNEI. The library protocol tagged individual cDNA molecules with unique molecular identifiers. TCRdb re-analysed the 5' RACE reads in MiXCR, keeping a single row per CDR3 protein. The table records 20,000 or so distinct CDR3 sequences, less than 5% of them present only once. Sequencing was done on a sample of whole blood. The chain employs TRBV2 and TRBJ2-2; D gene ambiguous. This sequence originates from an adult who was a healthcare worker with PCR-confirmed SARS-CoV-2 infection or an uninfected control (not recorded which). The CDR3 loop is CASKAGNTGELFF. For the CDR3, the DNA is TGTGCCAGCAAGGCAGGGAACACCGGGGAGCTGTTTTTT.